This T cell receptor (beta chain) is drawn from a study of blood T cell repertoires in COVID-19. Study-level background: Samples of COVID-19 (acute and convalescent) were obtained from the United States, Italy and Spain. Sample material is recorded as cDNA or gDNA derived from T cells, B-cell-depleted T cells, or PBMCs.

Patients of the Seattle cohort, enrolled during active infection, were followed longitudinally. V lost 0 bases to trimming and J lost 7 bases, with 3 bases between them. This CDR3 is built from 11 residues. Germline lookup yields CDR1 SEHNR and CDR2 FQNEAQ (reference sequence). As processed by the authors: Estimated nucleated cell counts came from reference gene primer amplification. Clones were read by immunoSEQ multiplex PCR, and TCRdb kept only the in-frame ones, dropping some. V and J calls and clone size are as listed in that table; D and trimming were resolved from the DNA. The sample shows about 210,000 clones, around four fifths of them seen only once.

What was sequenced was peripheral blood. The V call is TRBV7-9, the J call TRBJ1-2; no definite D call. The TCR was taken from a woman of 80 years or more with COVID-19, enrolled during active disease. The CDR3 coding sequence is TGTGCCAGCAGCTTAGCCGGTGGCTACACCTTC. Translating it yields CASSLAGGYTF. The full variable domain, completed using reference TRBV7-9 and TRBJ1-2, is DTGVSQNPRHKITKRGQNVTFRCDPISEHNRLYWYRQTLGQGPEFLTYFQNEAQLEKSRLLSDRFSAERPKGSFSTLEIQRTEQGDSAMYLCASSLAGGYTFGSGTRLTVV.